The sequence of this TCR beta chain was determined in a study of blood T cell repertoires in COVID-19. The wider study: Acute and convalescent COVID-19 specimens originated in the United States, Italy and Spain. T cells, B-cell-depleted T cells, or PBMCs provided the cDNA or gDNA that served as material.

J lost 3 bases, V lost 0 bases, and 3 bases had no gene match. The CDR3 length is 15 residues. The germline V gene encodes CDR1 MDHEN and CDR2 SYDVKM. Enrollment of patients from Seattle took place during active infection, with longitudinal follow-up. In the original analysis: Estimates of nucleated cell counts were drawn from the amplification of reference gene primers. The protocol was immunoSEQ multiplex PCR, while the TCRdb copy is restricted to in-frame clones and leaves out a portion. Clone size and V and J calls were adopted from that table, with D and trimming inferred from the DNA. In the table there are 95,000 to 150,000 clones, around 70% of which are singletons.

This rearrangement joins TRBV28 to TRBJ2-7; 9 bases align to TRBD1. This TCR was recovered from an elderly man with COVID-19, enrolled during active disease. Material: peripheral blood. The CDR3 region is CASSLWGTGFYEQYF. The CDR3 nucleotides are TGTGCCAGCAGTTTATGGGGGACAGGGTTCTACGAGCAGTACTTC. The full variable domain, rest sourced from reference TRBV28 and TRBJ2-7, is DVKVTQSSRYLVKRTGEKVFLECVQDMDHENMFWYRQDPGLGLRLIYFSYDVKMKEKGDIPEGYSVSREKKERFSLILESASTNQTSMYLCASSLWGTGFYEQYFGPGTRLTVT.